The 5 T cell receptor beta chains below were found in one sample sequenced in a study of shared clonotypes between healthy human individuals. Sequencing was performed with immunoSEQ multiplex PCR; in TCRdb, only in-frame clones are kept and a portion is missing. The sample yields fewer than 550,000 clones, over 75% seen once. Sequenced: PBMCs. These receptor sequences come from a woman between 35 and 50 years old in good health. Some clones in this sample may be carry-over from other donors' samples.

This clone is a singleton in its sample. J is TRBJ2-3 and V is TRBV7-3, with TRBD2 matching over 10 bases. Germline V gene sequence: CDR1 SGHTA, CDR2 FQGTGA. V shed 0 bases, J shed 4 bases, and the junction held 7 bases outside the gene matches. This CDR3 spans 17 amino acids. The CDR3 DNA reads as TGTGCCAGCAGCTTAACGGCTAGCGGGAGTGGGGCAGATACGCAGTATTTT. Translating gives CASSLTASGSGADTQYF.

This clone appeared a few times. V is TRBV27 and J is TRBJ1-2; D unclear. Germline V gene data show CDR1 as MNHEY and CDR2 as SMNVEV (reference sequence). The CDR3 contains 13 residues. V dropped 3 bases and J dropped 5 bases, with 10 bases sitting between them. The DNA of the CDR3 is TGTGCCAGCAGTTTGGCCAGGACGTATGGCTACACCTTC. This encodes CASSLARTYGYTF.

The chain uses TRBV19 and TRBJ2-7; no reliable D call. The CDR3 has 15 amino acids. Germline loops: CDR1 LNHDA, CDR2 SQIVND (reference sequence). Trimming removed 1 base from V and 3 bases from J, with 13 bases in between. DNA for the CDR3: TGTGCCAGTAGTATAGCCGCCGGGTTTGACTACGAGCAGTACTTC. The encoded protein is CASSIAAGFDYEQYF. The full variable domain, with the rest looked up from reference TRBV19 and TRBJ2-7, is DGGITQSPKYLFRKEGQNVTLSCEQNLNHDAMYWYRQDPGQGLRLIYYSQIVNDFQKGDIAEGYSVSREKKESFPLTVTSAQKNPTAFYLCASSIAAGFDYEQYFGPGTRLTVT.

The chain has TRBV9 and TRBJ2-2, with TRBD2 matching 10 bases. Germline CDR1 and CDR2: SGDLS and YYNGEE. J lost 8 bases, V lost 0 bases, and 7 bases had no gene match. The CDR3 is 16 residues long. In DNA, the CDR3 is TGTGCCAGCAGCGTAGAGCTAGCGGGAGAATTGGGGGAGCTGTTTTTT. Encoded protein: CASSVELAGELGELFF.

This chain links TRBV18 with TRBJ2-7; weak D call: TRBD1 (5 bases). This CDR3 is 13 amino acids long. V was clipped by 3 bases and J by 5 bases, with 11 bases between them. Germline loops: CDR1 KGHSH, CDR2 LQKENI. The CDR3 region is CASSPSGKDEQYF. CDR3 nucleotides: TGTGCCAGCTCACCGTCAGGGAAGGACGAGCAGTACTTC.